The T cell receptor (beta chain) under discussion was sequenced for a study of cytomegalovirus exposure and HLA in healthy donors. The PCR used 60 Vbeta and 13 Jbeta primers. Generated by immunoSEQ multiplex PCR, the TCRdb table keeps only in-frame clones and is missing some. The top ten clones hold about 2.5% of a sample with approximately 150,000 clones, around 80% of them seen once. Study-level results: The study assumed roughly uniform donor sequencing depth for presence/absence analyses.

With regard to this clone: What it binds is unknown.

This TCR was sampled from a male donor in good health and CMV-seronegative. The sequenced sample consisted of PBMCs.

For the CDR3, the DNA is TGTGCCAGCAGCTTGCCGCAGACTGAAGCTTTCTTT. Protein sequence: CASSLPQTEAFF. The chain carries TRBV7-2 and TRBJ1-1, with D unresolved. The V gene lost 3 bases and the J gene lost 5 bases, with 7 bases spanning the gap. The germline V gene encodes CDR1 SGHTA and CDR2 FQGNSA. The CDR3 is 12 amino acids.